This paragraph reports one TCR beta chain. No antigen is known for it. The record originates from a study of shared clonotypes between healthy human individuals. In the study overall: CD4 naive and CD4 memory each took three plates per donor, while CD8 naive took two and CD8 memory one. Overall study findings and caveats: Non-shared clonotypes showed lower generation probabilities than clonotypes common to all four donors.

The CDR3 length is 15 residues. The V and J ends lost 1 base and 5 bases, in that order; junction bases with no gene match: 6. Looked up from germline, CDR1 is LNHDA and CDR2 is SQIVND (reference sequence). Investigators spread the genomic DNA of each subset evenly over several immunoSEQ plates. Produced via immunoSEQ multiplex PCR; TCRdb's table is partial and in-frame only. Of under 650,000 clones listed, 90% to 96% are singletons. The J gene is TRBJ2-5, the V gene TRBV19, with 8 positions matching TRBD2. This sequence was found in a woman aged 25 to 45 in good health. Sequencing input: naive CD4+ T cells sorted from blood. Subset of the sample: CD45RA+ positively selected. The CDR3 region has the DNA TGTGCCAGTAGTATAGCTTGGACTAGCCGGGAGACCCAGTACTTC. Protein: CASSIAWTSRETQYF. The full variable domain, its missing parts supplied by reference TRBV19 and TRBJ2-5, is DGGITQSPKYLFRKEGQNVTLSCEQNLNHDAMYWYRQDPGQGLRLIYYSQIVNDFQKGDIAEGYSVSREKKESFPLTVTSAQKNPTAFYLCASSIAWTSRETQYFGPGTRLLVL.